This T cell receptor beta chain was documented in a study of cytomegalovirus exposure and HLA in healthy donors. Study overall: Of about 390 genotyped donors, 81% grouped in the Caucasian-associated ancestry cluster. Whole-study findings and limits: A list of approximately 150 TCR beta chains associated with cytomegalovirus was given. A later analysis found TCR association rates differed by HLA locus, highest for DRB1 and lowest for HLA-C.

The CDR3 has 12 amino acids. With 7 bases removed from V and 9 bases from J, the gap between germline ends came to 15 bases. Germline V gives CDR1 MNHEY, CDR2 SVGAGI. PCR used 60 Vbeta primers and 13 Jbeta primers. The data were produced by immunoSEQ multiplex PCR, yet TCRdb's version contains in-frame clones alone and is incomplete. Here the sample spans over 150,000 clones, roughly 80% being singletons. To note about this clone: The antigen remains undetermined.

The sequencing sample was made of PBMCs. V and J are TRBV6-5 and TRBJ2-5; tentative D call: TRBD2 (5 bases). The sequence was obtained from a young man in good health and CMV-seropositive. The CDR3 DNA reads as TGTGCCAGCAATACTTATGGGAGACCCCAGTACTTC. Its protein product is CASNTYGRPQYF.